One and the same sample provided the 19 T cell receptor beta chains below, sequenced in a study of blood T cell repertoires in COVID-19. Measured with immunoSEQ multiplex PCR; TCRdb has only the in-frame clones, and not every one. The sample consists of 220,000 or so clones, roughly 84% of them appearing once. The sequencing sample was made of peripheral blood. These receptors came from a woman aged 55-70 years with acute or convalescent COVID-19.

This chain connects TRBV7-2 to TRBJ2-5, with D possibly matching TRBD2 (5 bases). CDR3 length: 15 residues. Trimming pared 5 bases from V and 5 bases from J, leaving 18 bases between. Germline values: CDR1 SGHTA, CDR2 FQGNSA. CDR3 in DNA: TGTGCCAGCAGCCCAACCAGCTCGACGGGGGAGACCCAGTACTTC. Encoded protein: CASSPTSSTGETQYF.

The chain couples TRBV3-1 (or the pseudogene TRBV3-2) to TRBJ1-1; 10 bases map to TRBD1. V shed 0 bases and J 2 bases; nucleotides not matched to a gene: 9. The germline gives CDR1 LGHDT, CDR2 YNNKEL (reference sequence). This CDR3 is built from 18 residues. The CDR3: CASSQDPGQGRRNTEAFF. The CDR3 DNA reads as TGTGCCAGCAGCCAAGACCCGGGACAGGGGAGGAGAAACACTGAAGCTTTCTTT.

The V and J genes are TRBV7-6 and TRBJ2-7; TRBD2 agrees at 8 bases. The CDR3 covers 16 residues. J lost 2 bases, V lost 5 bases, and 11 bases had no gene match. CDR1 is SGHVS, CDR2 FNYEAQ, per germline. The CDR3 protein is CASSPPGGGTTYEQYF. For the CDR3, the DNA is TGTGCCAGCAGCCCACCGGGCGGGGGGACCACCTACGAGCAGTACTTC.

The chain recombines TRBV3-1 (or the pseudogene TRBV3-2) with TRBJ1-6; 10 nucleotides match TRBD1. The junction had 5 bases not matched to a gene; V was cut back by 10 bases and J by 5 bases. The germline gives CDR1 LGHDT, CDR2 YNNKEL (reference sequence). CDR3 size: 14 residues. The CDR3 region has the DNA TGTGCCACTTCGGGGACAGGGGATAATTCACCCCTCCACTTT. Its protein is CATSGTGDNSPLHF.

A single count supports this clone. The chain combines TRBV4-1 with TRBJ1-5, with 11 positions matching TRBD1. Trimming at V came to 2 bases and at J to 5 bases, leaving 5 bases not matched to a gene. This CDR3 contains 16 residues. Germline assignment: CDR1 MGHRA and CDR2 YSYEKL. CDR3 bases: TGCGCCAGCAGCCAAACTCCGGGACAGGGGGATCAGCCCCAGCATTTT. Its protein is CASSQTPGQGDQPQHF.

The chain combines TRBV7-3 with TRBJ2-1, with 10 bases lining up with TRBD2. J was trimmed by 6 bases and V by 5 bases; bases with no gene match: 7. Germline V CDR1 and CDR2: SGHTA, FQGTGA. This CDR3 spans 15 amino acids. This chain's CDR3 is CASSVSGGASNEQFF. As DNA, the CDR3 is TGTGCCAGCAGCGTAAGCGGGGGGGCCAGCAATGAGCAGTTCTTC.

V gene TRBV4-1 combines with J gene TRBJ1-5; D call uncertain. Trimming removed 0 bases at V and 4 bases at J, with 13 bases between. Germline V gene sequence: CDR1 MGHRA, CDR2 YSYEKL. CDR3 size: 16 residues. CDR3 residues: CASSQDPGRRNQPQHF. DNA for the CDR3: TGCGCCAGCAGCCAAGATCCGGGGAGGAGGAATCAGCCCCAGCATTTT.

The J gene is TRBJ1-1, the V gene TRBV7-9, with 8 bases aligning to TRBD1. V trimming: 5 bases; J trimming: 7 bases; junction bases outside the gene matches: 9. The CDR3 runs 14 residues. Germline values: CDR1 SEHNR, CDR2 FQNEAQ (reference sequence). CDR3: CASSQRTGLNEAFF. CDR3 bases: TGTGCCAGCAGCCAACGGACAGGGTTAAATGAAGCTTTCTTT.

This rearrangement joins TRBV10-3 to TRBJ1-1; D is undetermined. The CDR3 loop spans 15 amino acids. Germline V lookup: CDR1 ENHRY, CDR2 SYGVKD. The ends were cut back, 4 bases at V and 3 bases at J, with 15 bases in the middle. CDR3 residues: CAISAYTGRDTEAFF. DNA of the CDR3: TGTGCCATCAGTGCGTACACCGGCCGGGACACTGAAGCTTTCTTT.

This clone was found a few times. The gene calls are TRBV18 and TRBJ2-1; 10 bases line up with TRBD2. The J segment lost 7 bases and the V segment lost 5 bases, leaving 8 bases of the junction unmatched. Germline CDR1 reads KGHSH; CDR2 reads LQKENI. The CDR3 sequence is 15 residues long. CDR3 sequence: CASSASGGPWNEQFF. The CDR3 DNA reads TGTGCCAGCTCAGCTAGCGGGGGACCCTGGAATGAGCAGTTCTTC.

The J gene is TRBJ1-2, the V gene TRBV4-1, with D perhaps TRBD1 (6 bases). Trimming removed 0 bases from V and 6 bases from J, with 17 bases in between. The CDR3 is 16 amino acids. Per the germline V gene, CDR1 is MGHRA and CDR2 is YSYEKL. The CDR3 DNA sequence: TGCGCCAGCAGCCAAGAAGAGGCACAGGGTTTTCATGGCTACACCTTC. Amino acids: CASSQEEAQGFHGYTF.

The CDR3 region is CASSLEGTSTDTQYF. For the CDR3, the DNA is TGTGCCAGCAGCTTGGAGGGGACAAGCACAGATACGCAGTATTTT. The chain combines TRBV5-4 with TRBJ2-3, with TRBD1 as a possible D gene (6 bases). Trimming left V 0 bases short and J 0 bases short, with 8 bases between. The CDR3 loop spans 15 amino acids. Germline V CDR1 and CDR2: SGHNT, YYREEE (reference sequence).

This clone has a handful of counts. The chain carries TRBV30 and TRBJ1-1; D is perhaps TRBD1 (5 bases). CDR3 size: 12 residues. Trimming removed 3 bases at V and 8 bases at J, with 13 bases between. Per the germline V gene, CDR1 is GTSNPN and CDR2 is SVGIG (reference sequence). CDR3 nucleotides: TGTGCCTGGAGCGACTTCAACAGGGAAGCTTTCTTT. Encoded protein: CAWSDFNREAFF.

V usage is TRBV5-1 and J usage is TRBJ1-1, with D possibly matching TRBD1 (6 bases). V was shortened by 0 bases and J by 5 bases, with 20 bases between the two germline ends. Per germline, CDR1 SGHRS and CDR2 YFSETQ. The CDR3 is 17 amino acids. Written as DNA, the CDR3 is TGCGCCAGCAGCTTGGGAGCCACAACTACAGGGCGGACTGAAGCTTTCTTT. As protein: CASSLGATTTGRTEAFF.

The J gene is TRBJ2-1, the V gene TRBV13; D may be TRBD1 (6 bases). Germline V gene data show CDR1 as PRHDT and CDR2 as FYEKMQ (reference sequence). With 6 bases removed from V and 5 bases from J, the gap between germline ends came to 14 bases. The CDR3 has 14 amino acids. For the CDR3, the DNA is TGTGCCAGCAGTATGATGACAGGCGACAATGAGCAGTTCTTC. Amino acid sequence: CASSMMTGDNEQFF.

The V and J genes are TRBV19 and TRBJ2-5, with D unclear. Germline lookup yields CDR1 LNHDA and CDR2 SQIVND (reference sequence). Trimming shortened V by 1 base and J by 0 bases, and 9 bases separated the two germline ends. This CDR3 spans 15 amino acids. This CDR3 reads CASSIGGRYQETQYF. The CDR3, as DNA: TGTGCCAGTAGTATAGGAGGCCGGTACCAAGAGACCCAGTACTTC.

This chain connects TRBV5-5 to TRBJ2-5, with TRBD1 as a possible D gene (6 bases). The CDR3 is 15 residues long. The V end lost 1 base, the J end lost 1 base, and 11 bases lay between the germline ends. The V gene's germline CDR1 is SGHKS and CDR2 YYEKEE (reference sequence). CDR3 residues: CASSLYRAGQETQYF. The CDR3 nucleotides are TGTGCCAGCAGCTTGTACAGGGCGGGCCAAGAGACCCAGTACTTC.

This clone appeared a single time. The J gene is TRBJ1-6, the V gene TRBV30; 8 bases are a match to TRBD1. The germline V gene has CDR1 GTSNPN and CDR2 SVGIG (reference sequence). Losses at the gene ends were 4 bases for V and 6 bases for J; bases not matched to a gene: 5. The CDR3 runs to 14 residues. CDR3 nucleotides: TGTGCCTGGACAGGGGGCCCGATTAATTCACCCCTCCACTTT. Its protein is CAWTGGPINSPLHF.

The chain recombines TRBV7-9 with TRBJ1-4, with 8 bases matching TRBD1. CDR3 size: 14 residues. Trimming cost V 4 bases and J 7 bases; bases outside gene matches: 5. The germline V gene has CDR1 SEHNR and CDR2 FQNEAQ (reference sequence). CDR3 DNA sequence: TGTGCCAGCAGCTACGGGACAGGCTTTGAAAAACTGTTTTTT. Its translation is CASSYGTGFEKLFF. Looking up the rest from reference TRBV7-9 and TRBJ1-4 gives the full variable domain: DTGVSQNPRHKITKRGQNVTFRCDPISEHNRLYWYRQTLGQGPEFLTYFQNEAQLEKSRLLSDRFSAERPKGSFSTLEIQRTEQGDSAMYLCASSYGTGFEKLFFGSGTQLSVL.